A single sample is the source of the 26 T cell receptor beta chains below, sequenced in a study of blood T cell repertoires in COVID-19 (dated by TCRdb to 2020 to 2021). Preparation of the library involved the immunoSEQ multiplex PCR assay. The immuneACCESS repertoire file appears here via TCRdb, limited to in-frame rearrangements. These files lack a portion of the clones; in checked studies, under half of the deficit traces to unresolved V genes, and the cause of the others is not known. This sample lists over 100,000 clones; around 80% were detected once. The top ten constitute approximately 7.9% of the sample. Sequenced input: peripheral blood. The receptor set was obtained from a woman aged 80 or over with active or convalescent COVID-19.

J is TRBJ1-5 and V is TRBV6-5, with 9 bases aligning to TRBD1. The V and J ends lost 6 bases and 7 bases, in that order; junction bases with no gene match: 4. Germline V lookup: CDR1 MNHEY, CDR2 SVGAGI. This CDR3 has 13 amino acids. This CDR3 reads CASSGTGMQPQHF. The DNA for the CDR3 is TGTGCCAGCAGCGGGACAGGGATGCAGCCCCAGCATTTT.

The rearrangement links TRBV6-5 to TRBJ1-5; TRBD1 agrees at 8 bases. Germline V gene lookup returns CDR1 MNHEY and CDR2 SVGAGI. V shed 6 bases, J shed 7 bases, and the junction held 5 bases outside the gene matches. This CDR3 comprises 13 residues. The CDR3 is CASSPGGRQPQHF. CDR3 in DNA: TGTGCCAGCAGCCCAGGGGGCCGGCAGCCCCAGCATTTT.

This chain links TRBV24-1 with TRBJ1-4, with a possible D match to TRBD1 (5 bases). With 2 bases removed from V and 7 bases from J, the gap between germline ends came to 7 bases. The CDR3 spans 13 residues. Germline V gene sequence: CDR1 KGHDR, CDR2 SFDVKD. The CDR3 DNA is TGTGCCACCAGTGATTCGGGGGGTGAAAAACTGTTTTTT. Translating it yields CATSDSGGEKLFF.

This chain joins TRBV28 and TRBJ2-4, with TRBD1 matching over 7 bases. The CDR3 is 16 amino acids. CDR1 and CDR2 (germline): MDHEN, SYDVKM. Trimming took 4 bases from V and 0 from J; bases not matched to a gene: 6. The CDR3 DNA reads TGTGCCAGCAGTTGGACAGGCTATCAAGCCAAAAACATTCAGTACTTC. It yields the protein CASSWTGYQAKNIQYF.

This clone has only one observation. V is TRBV6-5 and J is TRBJ2-3; 10 nucleotides align to TRBD2. The ends lost 6 bases at V and 1 base at J; junction bases unmatched: 4. Per germline, CDR1 MNHEY and CDR2 SVGAGI. The length of the CDR3 is 15 residues. The CDR3 DNA sequence: TGTGCCAGCAGACGGACTAGCGGACGCACAGATACGCAGTATTTT. Amino acids: CASRRTSGRTDTQYF.

V is TRBV5-4 and J is TRBJ2-3, with 8 bases aligning to TRBD2. This CDR3 contains 18 residues. The J segment lost 2 bases and the V segment lost 2 bases, leaving 13 bases of the junction unmatched. In germline, CDR1 is SGHNT, CDR2 YYREEE (reference sequence). In DNA form, the CDR3 reads TGTGCCAGCAGCTTCCTTTTTGTTAGCGGGACTTTCACAGATACGCAGTATTTT. Translating it yields CASSFLFVSGTFTDTQYF.

The chain has TRBV11-2 and TRBJ1-1; 8 nucleotides agree with TRBD1. The CDR3 totals 16 residues. In germline, CDR1 is SGHAT, CDR2 FQNNGV. V shed 8 bases and J 4 bases; nucleotides not matched to a gene: 15. The CDR3 spells CASYPFGRGRGTEAFF. For the CDR3, the DNA is TGTGCCAGCTACCCTTTTGGCAGGGGGCGGGGCACTGAAGCTTTCTTT.

The rearrangement joins TRBV11-3 to TRBJ1-1; possible D gene TRBD1, 6 bases. CDR3 length equals 16 residues. V lost 2 bases, J lost 1 base, and 14 bases lay in between. Looked up from germline, CDR1 is SGHNT and CDR2 is YENEEA. The CDR3 loop is CASSLNVGAQNTEAFF. The DNA of the CDR3 is TGTGCCAGCAGCTTAAATGTGGGGGCCCAGAACACTGAAGCTTTCTTT.

This clone was found a few times. The rearrangement links TRBV7-8 to TRBJ1-2; the match to TRBD1 covers 7 bases. CDR1 and CDR2 from the germline V gene are SGHVS and FQNEAQ. This CDR3 spans 16 amino acids. Losses at the gene ends were 3 bases for V and 6 bases for J; bases not matched to a gene: 13. CDR3 residues: CASSFQTGLEKNGYTF. DNA of the CDR3: TGTGCCAGCAGCTTTCAGACAGGGTTGGAGAAGAATGGCTACACCTTC.

The chain employs TRBV28 and TRBJ2-7, with D possibly being TRBD2 (6 bases). Trimming left V 4 bases short and J 13 bases short, with 17 bases between. The CDR3 has 12 residues. Germline V CDR1 and CDR2: MDHEN, SYDVKM. The CDR3 sequence: CASSSYGRDLYF. Written as DNA, the CDR3 is TGTGCCAGCAGTTCATACGGGCGGGATCTCTACTTC.

J is TRBJ2-6 and V is TRBV5-6; D perhaps matches TRBD2 (6 bases). CDR3 length equals 15 residues. The V end was cut by 2 bases, the J end by 3 bases, with 9 bases between. Per the germline V gene, CDR1 is SGHDT and CDR2 is YYEEEE. CDR3 sequence: CASSLGGFGANVLTF. The CDR3 nucleotides are TGTGCCAGCAGCTTAGGAGGGTTTGGGGCCAACGTCCTGACTTTC.

The chain has TRBV5-1 and TRBJ2-1, with unresolved D. Trimming stripped 2 bases from V and 0 bases from J, with 12 bases between. Germline V CDR1 and CDR2: SGHRS, YFSETQ. CDR3 length: 16 amino acids. The CDR3 protein is CASSFAAATSYNEQFF. The CDR3 region has the DNA TGCGCCAGCAGCTTTGCGGCGGCGACCTCCTACAATGAGCAGTTCTTC.

This chain joins TRBV6-6 and TRBJ2-5; D gene unclear. The V end lost 0 bases, the J end lost 3 bases, and 8 bases lay between the germline ends. The CDR3 loop spans 14 amino acids. Germline V gene lookup returns CDR1 MNHNY and CDR2 SVGAGI (reference sequence). The CDR3 is CASSYSALKETQYF. DNA for the CDR3: TGTGCCAGCAGTTACTCGGCACTAAAAGAGACCCAGTACTTC.

This sequence joins TRBV24-1 and TRBJ2-5; D perhaps matches TRBD2 (6 bases). The ends were cut back, 5 bases at V and 4 bases at J, with 10 bases in the middle. Germline CDR1 reads KGHDR; CDR2 reads SFDVKD. The CDR3 consists of 13 residues. The chain's CDR3 is CATSGGVIETQYF. The DNA for the CDR3 is TGTGCCACCAGTGGGGGGGTAATAGAGACCCAGTACTTC.

V gene TRBV2 combines with J gene TRBJ1-6, with D perhaps TRBD1 (5 bases). This CDR3 has 17 amino acids. CDR1 and CDR2 from the germline V gene are SNHLY and FYNNEI. Trimming left V 0 bases short and J 0 bases short, with 9 bases between. The CDR3 nucleotides read TGTGCCAGCAGTGAAGCTTGGCAGGGCTCCTATAATTCACCCCTCCACTTT. It translates to CASSEAWQGSYNSPLHF.

Judged by abundance, this clone is large (0.1 to 1%). The V and J genes are TRBV15 and TRBJ2-7; no clear D. This CDR3 region has 14 residues. Germline CDR1 LNHNV, CDR2 YYDKDF (reference sequence). V lost 8 bases and J lost 3, with 17 bases in between. The CDR3 sequence is CATAPLGGVYEQYF. The CDR3 region has the DNA TGTGCCACCGCACCTTTAGGCGGTGTCTACGAGCAGTACTTC.

The V call is TRBV6-2 or TRBV6-3, the J call TRBJ1-5; 8 bases map to TRBD1. The junction had 6 bases not matched to a gene; V was cut back by 5 bases and J by 3 bases. This CDR3 spans 15 amino acids. Germline V gene sequence: CDR1 MNHEY, CDR2 SVGEGT. Written as DNA, the CDR3 is TGTGCCAGCAGTCCCGGACAGGGATACAATCAGCCCCAGCATTTT. Translation: CASSPGQGYNQPQHF.

The V call is TRBV18, the J call TRBJ1-2; TRBD1 matches at 8 bases. Germline V lookup: CDR1 KGHSH, CDR2 LQKENI. V dropped 2 bases and J dropped 7; count of bases not matched to a gene: 6. The CDR3 contains 14 residues. CDR3 nucleotide sequence: TGTGCCAGCTCACCAGCCCAGGGGGCCGGTGGCTACACCTTC. The encoded protein is CASSPAQGAGGYTF.

The chain employs TRBV20-1 and TRBJ2-7; D ambiguous. This CDR3 has 11 amino acids. The germline V and J ends were trimmed by 0 bases and 6 bases, with 6 bases remaining between them. Germline V gene lookup returns CDR1 DFQATT and CDR2 SNEGSKA (reference sequence). CDR3 region: CSARDLLEQYF. CDR3 nucleotide sequence: TGCAGTGCTAGAGATCTCCTCGAGCAGTACTTC.

This chain connects TRBV7-9 to TRBJ1-3; 9 nucleotides match TRBD1. The length of the CDR3 is 16 residues. V was clipped by 5 bases and J by 4 bases; unmatched bases: 9. Per germline, CDR1 SEHNR and CDR2 FQNEAQ (reference sequence). CDR3 DNA: TGTGCCAGCAGCCCACCGGGACAGGGAGCCGGAAACACCATATATTTT. Its protein product is CASSPPGQGAGNTIYF.

This sequence joins TRBV5-4 and TRBJ2-3; the D gene is possibly TRBD2 (6 bases). Per the germline V gene, CDR1 is SGHNT and CDR2 is YYREEE (reference sequence). This CDR3 comprises 14 residues. V lost 2 bases to trimming and J lost 6 bases, with 13 bases between them. DNA of the CDR3: TGTGCCAGCAGCTTAGCGGGTAGAGCGGATACGCAGTATTTT. This encodes CASSLAGRADTQYF.

V gene TRBV10-2 combines with J gene TRBJ1-6; D is possibly TRBD1 (5 bases). The CDR3 runs to 14 residues. Germline V gene lookup returns CDR1 WSHSY and CDR2 SAAADI. Between the trimmed V and J ends, which lost 4 bases and 5 bases, there was a span of 9 bases. CDR3 residues: CASSGGRDNSPLHF. The CDR3 DNA sequence: TGCGCCAGCAGTGGAGGCAGGGATAATTCACCCCTCCACTTT.

This chain joins TRBV24-1 and TRBJ1-3; no reliable D call. This CDR3 has 14 residues. V was pared by 9 bases and J by 4 bases, with 15 bases between. Germline-derived CDR1 and CDR2 are KGHDR and SFDVKD. CDR3 in amino acids: CATFTLPHGNTIYF. The CDR3, as DNA: TGTGCCACCTTCACACTACCCCACGGAAACACCATATATTTT.

This clone was seen a few times. The chain links TRBV7-9 to TRBJ2-1; 9 bases match TRBD2. The germline V gene has CDR1 SEHNR and CDR2 FQNEAQ (reference sequence). The CDR3 length is 15 residues. V shed 1 base, J shed 10 bases, and the junction held 8 bases outside the gene matches. CDR3 bases: TGTGCCAGCAGCTTAGGCGGGAGGGCCAGGAGGGAGCAGTTCTTC. Amino acid sequence: CASSLGGRARREQFF.

V gene TRBV6-2 or TRBV6-3 combines with J gene TRBJ2-3; D is possibly TRBD1 (6 bases). This CDR3 contains 17 residues. V was shortened by 0 bases and J by 3 bases, with 16 bases between the two germline ends. Germline CDR1 is MNHEY and CDR2 is SVGEGT. DNA of the CDR3: TGTGCCAGCAGTTACTCTTACAGGGCGGCTAGGACAGATACGCAGTATTTT. It yields the protein CASSYSYRAARTDTQYF.

CDR3 nucleotides: TGTGCCAGCAGCCTAAGGAAAGGGTACCGGGGAGACAATGAGCAGTTCTTC. It codes for CASSLRKGYRGDNEQFF. V gene TRBV14 combines with J gene TRBJ2-1; perhaps TRBD2 as D (5 bases). Germline V gives CDR1 SGHDN, CDR2 FVKESK. The CDR3 spans 17 residues. Trimming cost V 4 bases and J 5 bases, with 21 bases left between them.